Below, 24 T cell receptor beta chains from the same sample are listed, as sequenced in a study of technical replicates of blood from several donors. The table came from immunoSEQ multiplex PCR; TCRdb's copy has only in-frame clones and leaves some out. The sample has fewer than 85,000 clones; around 94% are singletons. Material: T cells isolated from PBMCs. Receptors originate from a human donor in good health.

The rearrangement uses TRBV27 and TRBJ2-3; 7 nucleotides agree with TRBD2. The CDR3 runs to 15 residues. Trimming took 3 bases from V and 3 from J; bases not matched to a gene: 6. CDR1 and CDR2 from the germline V gene are MNHEY and SMNVEV (reference sequence). CDR3 nucleotide sequence: TGTGCCAGCAGTTTCGCGTCTAGCGGAACAGATACGCAGTATTTT. Amino acid sequence: CASSFASSGTDTQYF.

This clone was observed a single time. The chain couples TRBV6-6 to TRBJ1-1; D not certain. Germline CDR1 is MNHNY and CDR2 is SVGAGI (reference sequence). This CDR3 spans 12 amino acids. V was pared by 2 bases and J by 7 bases, with 8 bases between. For the CDR3, the DNA is TGTGCCAGCAGTTACGGGGAGTTTGAAGCTTTCTTT. Translation gives CASSYGEFEAFF.

The table lists this clone with a few counts. This chain uses TRBV5-5 with TRBJ1-5; 7 bases map to TRBD1. This CDR3 spans 15 amino acids. The trim removed 1 base at V and 7 bases at J, leaving 8 bases unmatched. Germline V lookup: CDR1 SGHKS, CDR2 YYEKEE (reference sequence). This CDR3 is CASSLNRGMRQPQHF. CDR3 sequence (DNA): TGTGCCAGCAGCTTGAACAGGGGAATGAGGCAGCCCCAGCATTTT. Full variable domain (rest looked up from reference TRBV5-5 and TRBJ1-5): DAGVTQSPTHLIKTRGQQVTLRCSPISGHKSVSWYQQVLGQGPQFIFQYYEKEERGRGNFPDRFSARQFPNYSSELNVNALLLGDSALYLCASSLNRGMRQPQHFGDGTRLSIL.

This chain links TRBV5-6 with TRBJ1-2; no firm D call. Trimming stripped 1 base from V and 2 bases from J, with 9 bases between. Looked up from germline, CDR1 is SGHDT and CDR2 is YYEEEE. This CDR3 is 14 amino acids long. The CDR3 nucleotides read TGTGCCAGCAGCTTGTTGGGCGAGAACTATGGCTACACCTTC. As protein: CASSLLGENYGYTF.

The genes are TRBV5-1 and TRBJ2-5, with 12 nucleotides matching TRBD2. The V segment lost 4 bases and the J segment 4 bases; nucleotides outside the gene matches: 5. Germline V lookup: CDR1 SGHRS, CDR2 YFSETQ. The CDR3 length is 15 residues. The CDR3 protein is CASSPRTSGAETQYF. The CDR3 DNA is TGCGCCAGCAGCCCTAGGACTAGCGGGGCAGAGACCCAGTACTTC.

The sample holds one count of this clone. The chain links TRBV27 to TRBJ1-6, with D tentatively TRBD1 (5 bases). The CDR3 covers 18 residues. CDR1 and CDR2 (germline): MNHEY, SMNVEV (reference sequence). Trimming took off 0 bases at V and 6 bases at J, with 18 bases between the two ends. The CDR3 here is CASSLSRSGALGNSPLHF. CDR3 nucleotides: TGTGCCAGCAGTTTATCGAGGAGCGGGGCGCTTGGTAATTCACCCCTCCACTTT.

This clone is a singleton in its sample. The chain recombines TRBV5-1 with TRBJ2-2, with D tentatively TRBD2 (5 bases). V was shortened by 0 bases and J by 6 bases, with 18 bases between the two germline ends. The CDR3 is made up of 17 amino acids. Germline lookup yields CDR1 SGHRS and CDR2 YFSETQ. The CDR3 is CASSLGGVGKVSGELFF. CDR3 nucleotides: TGCGCCAGCAGCTTGGGTGGCGTCGGGAAGGTTTCCGGGGAGCTGTTTTTT.

The chain recombines TRBV14 with TRBJ2-5; 7 bases are shared with TRBD2. With 6 bases clipped from V and 5 bases from J, the junction kept 6 bases outside the gene matches. In germline, CDR1 is SGHDN, CDR2 FVKESK. There are 13 residues in the CDR3. The CDR3 loop is CASSRTRMETQYF. The CDR3 nucleotides are TGTGCCAGCAGTCGGACTAGGATGGAGACCCAGTACTTC.

J is TRBJ2-1 and V is TRBV6-1, with TRBD1 identical over 11 bases. Germline-derived CDR1 and CDR2 are MNHNS and SASEGT. The CDR3 covers 16 residues. J was trimmed by 8 bases and V by 4 bases; bases with no gene match: 10. DNA of the CDR3: TGTGCCAGCAGTGGCCCGGGACAGGGGGTGTGGGATGAGCAGTTCTTC. It yields the protein CASSGPGQGVWDEQFF.

The V gene is TRBV5-4, the J gene TRBJ1-1, with D possibly matching TRBD1 (6 bases). This CDR3 is built from 13 residues. CDR1 SGHNT and CDR2 YYREEE come from the germline V gene (reference sequence). V shed 0 bases and J shed 7 bases, with 10 bases lying between them. In DNA, the CDR3 is TGTGCCAGCAGCTTGGTACAGGGATATGAAGCTTTCTTT. It encodes CASSLVQGYEAFF.

The J gene is TRBJ1-2, the V gene TRBV18; 7 positions agree with TRBD1. V trimming: 6 bases; J trimming: 6 bases; junction bases outside the gene matches: 7. The CDR3 consists of 13 residues. Germline V gives CDR1 KGHSH, CDR2 LQKENI. The CDR3 bases are TGTGCCAGCTCCCCGGCGGACAGGAATGGCTACACCTTC. The encoded protein is CASSPADRNGYTF.

This clone appeared a single time. V is TRBV7-6 and J is TRBJ1-1; 11 bases fit TRBD1. After removal of 5 bases from V and 4 bases from J, the junction contained 6 bases not matched to a gene. Germline V gene sequence: CDR1 SGHVS, CDR2 FNYEAQ. This CDR3 is 15 amino acids long. CDR3 sequence (DNA): TGTGCCAGCAGCAGCGGACAGGGGGCGGTCACTGAAGCTTTCTTT. The encoded protein is CASSSGQGAVTEAFF.

This rearrangement joins TRBV29-1 to TRBJ2-4; 8 positions match TRBD1. The trim removed 5 bases at V and 2 bases at J, leaving 11 bases unmatched. CDR3 length: 16 residues. Germline-derived CDR1 and CDR2 are SQVTM and ANQGSEA. The CDR3 spells CSVLIQGVLSKNIQYF. The CDR3 DNA sequence: TGCAGCGTTCTGATACAGGGGGTACTTTCCAAAAACATTCAGTACTTC. Drawing the rest from reference TRBV29-1 and TRBJ2-4, the complete variable domain is SAVISQKPSRDICQRGTSLTIQCQVDSQVTMMFWYRQQPGQSLTLIATANQGSEATYESGFVIDKFPISRPNLTFSTLTVSNMSPEDSSIYLCSVLIQGVLSKNIQYFGAGTRLSVL.

The chain combines TRBV5-1 with TRBJ2-2, with TRBD1 identical over 7 bases. CDR3 length equals 15 residues. J gave up 2 bases and V 4 bases, and 5 bases lay outside the gene matches. CDR1 SGHRS and CDR2 YFSETQ come from the germline V gene. CDR3 sequence: CASSPGTANTGELFF. The CDR3 bases are TGCGCCAGCAGCCCCGGGACAGCAAACACCGGGGAGCTGTTTTTT. Full variable domain (missing parts from reference TRBV5-1 and TRBJ2-2): KAGVTQTPRYLIKTRGQQVTLSCSPISGHRSVSWYQQTPGQGLQFLFEYFSETQRNKGNFPGRFSGRQFSNSRSEMNVSTLELGDSALYLCASSPGTANTGELFFGEGSRLTVL.

A single count supports this clone. The genes are TRBV7-6 and TRBJ2-5; D may be TRBD2 (5 bases). Trimming took 5 bases from V and 7 from J, leaving 14 bases between them. CDR3 length equals 13 residues. Germline assignment: CDR1 SGHVS and CDR2 FNYEAQ. The CDR3 DNA sequence: TGTGCCAGCAGCAACTCGCCAGAGGGGACCCAGTACTTC. It yields the protein CASSNSPEGTQYF.

The chain carries TRBV7-8 and TRBJ1-2, with 7 nucleotides matching TRBD1. The CDR3 has 17 residues. Germline values: CDR1 SGHVS, CDR2 FQNEAQ. With V trimmed by 5 bases and J by 1 base, 13 bases remained unmatched. CDR3 sequence reads: CASSKVDRPRLNYGYTF. CDR3 DNA: TGTGCCAGCAGCAAAGTGGACAGGCCTCGGCTTAACTATGGCTACACCTTC.

The chain uses TRBV7-9 and TRBJ2-7; 9 nucleotides align to TRBD2. Germline V gene data show CDR1 as SEHNR and CDR2 as FQNEAQ (reference sequence). The V and J ends lost 6 bases and 4 bases, in that order; junction bases with no gene match: 13. The CDR3 is 16 amino acids. CDR3 DNA sequence: TGTGCCAGCAGTTCCTGGGGGGCAGCGGGGGGTTACGAGCAGTACTTC. It codes for CASSSWGAAGGYEQYF.

The rearrangement uses TRBV27 and TRBJ1-3; TRBD1 matches at 7 bases. Germline V gene lookup returns CDR1 MNHEY and CDR2 SMNVEV (reference sequence). This CDR3 is 14 amino acids long. V lost 6 bases and J lost 2; bases outside the gene matches: 4. CDR3 sequence reads: CASSHRGPGNTIYF. CDR3 bases: TGTGCCAGCAGCCATAGGGGGCCTGGAAACACCATATATTTT.

This clone was seen just once. The chain couples TRBV14 to TRBJ2-6, with D tentatively TRBD2 (5 bases). This CDR3 contains 15 residues. Per germline, CDR1 SGHDN and CDR2 FVKESK. V was shortened by 5 bases and J by 10 bases, with 18 bases between the two germline ends. The CDR3 region is CASSSGFGLGNVLTF. The CDR3 nucleotides read TGTGCCAGCAGCTCAGGCTTCGGACTGGGAAACGTCCTGACTTTC.

This chain uses TRBV2 with TRBJ2-2; TRBD1 agrees at 9 bases. J gave up 4 bases and V 6 bases, and 6 bases lay outside the gene matches. Germline lookup yields CDR1 SNHLY and CDR2 FYNNEI. This CDR3 is built from 15 residues. DNA of the CDR3: TGTGCCAGCAGCAGGGACAGGGCGACCACCGGGGAGCTGTTTTTT. Amino acids: CASSRDRATTGELFF. The entire variable domain, with the rest obtained from reference TRBV2 and TRBJ2-2, is as follows: EPEVTQTPSHQVTQMGQEVILRCVPISNHLYFYWYRQILGQKVEFLVSFYNNEISEKSEIFDDQFSVERPDGSNFTLKIRSTKLEDSAMYFCASSRDRATTGELFFGEGSRLTVL.

The chain has TRBV18 and TRBJ2-3; 11 nucleotides agree with TRBD2. The CDR3 extends over 15 amino acids. J was trimmed by 3 bases and V by 8 bases; bases with no gene match: 7. CDR1 and CDR2 from the germline V gene are KGHSH and LQKENI. This chain's CDR3 is CASQLLAGGTDTQYF. CDR3 in DNA: TGTGCCAGCCAACTTCTAGCGGGAGGAACAGATACGCAGTATTTT. Drawing the rest from reference TRBV18 and TRBJ2-3, the complete variable domain is NAGVMQNPRHLVRRRGQEARLRCSPMKGHSHVYWYRQLPEEGLKFMVYLQKENIIDESGMPKERFSAEFPKEGPSILRIQQVVRGDSAAYFCASQLLAGGTDTQYFGPGTRLTVL.

V gene TRBV9 combines with J gene TRBJ1-2, with 7 positions matching TRBD1. The germline CDR1 and CDR2 sequences are SGDLS and YYNGEE. This CDR3 spans 16 amino acids. With 0 bases clipped from V and 7 bases from J, the junction kept 12 bases outside the gene matches. The CDR3 coding sequence is TGTGCCAGCAGCGTAGCTACGGGAAGGGGGCTGCGTGGCTACACCTTC. It codes for CASSVATGRGLRGYTF. The full variable domain, rest sourced from reference TRBV9 and TRBJ1-2, is DSGVTQTPKHLITATGQRVTLRCSPRSGDLSVYWYQQSLDQGLQFLIQYYNGEERAKGNILERFSAQQFPDLHSELNLSSLELGDSALYFCASSVATGRGLRGYTFGSGTRLTVV.

The CDR3 sequence is CASRGQGGNQPQHF. CDR3 sequence (DNA): TGTGCCAGCAGAGGACAGGGGGGCAATCAGCCCCAGCATTTT. The J gene is TRBJ1-5, the V gene TRBV4-2; 10 bases fit TRBD1. This CDR3 has 14 amino acids. J lost 2 bases, V lost 6 bases, and 1 base had no gene match. Germline V CDR1 and CDR2: LGHNA, YNFKEQ.

The V gene is TRBV20-1, the J gene TRBJ2-7; 7 positions match TRBD2. There are 11 residues in the CDR3. CDR1 and CDR2 from the germline V gene are DFQATT and SNEGSKA (reference sequence). Germline trimming cut 7 bases from V and 2 bases from J; bases unmatched to any gene: 2. CDR3: CSVGGTYEQYF. CDR3 in DNA: TGCAGTGTCGGGGGGACCTACGAGCAGTACTTC.